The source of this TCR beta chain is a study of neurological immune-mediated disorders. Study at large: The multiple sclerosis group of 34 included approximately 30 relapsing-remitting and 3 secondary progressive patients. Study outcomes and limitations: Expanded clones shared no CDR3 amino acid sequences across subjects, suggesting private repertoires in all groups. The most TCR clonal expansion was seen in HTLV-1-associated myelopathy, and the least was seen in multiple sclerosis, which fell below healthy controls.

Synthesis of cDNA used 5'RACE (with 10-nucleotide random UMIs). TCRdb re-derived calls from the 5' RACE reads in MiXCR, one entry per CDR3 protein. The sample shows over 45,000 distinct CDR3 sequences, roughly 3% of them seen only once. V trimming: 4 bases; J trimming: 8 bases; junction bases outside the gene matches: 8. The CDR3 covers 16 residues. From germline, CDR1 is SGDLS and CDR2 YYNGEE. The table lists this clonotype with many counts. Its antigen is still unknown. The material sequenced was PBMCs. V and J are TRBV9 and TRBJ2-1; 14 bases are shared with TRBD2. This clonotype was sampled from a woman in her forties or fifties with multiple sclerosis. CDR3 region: CASSRLAGGVRDEQFF. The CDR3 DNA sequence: TGTGCCAGCAGCCGACTAGCGGGAGGGGTCCGGGATGAGCAGTTCTTC.